Sequencing of this T cell receptor beta chain was carried out in a study of blood T cell repertoires in COVID-19. As for the study in general: Acute and convalescent COVID-19 specimens originated in the United States, Italy and Spain. T cells, B-cell-depleted T cells, or PBMCs provided the cDNA or gDNA that served as material.

Methods used by the authors: Reference gene primers were amplified, and this amplification served to estimate nucleated cell counts. The assay was immunoSEQ multiplex PCR, and TCRdb's table has in-frame clones only and misses some. V, J and clone size are those of that table, while D and trimming were read from the DNA. This table has around 200,000 clones, 84% appearing once. V was clipped by 5 bases and J by 2 bases, with 13 bases between them. Germline loops: CDR1 SGHNT, CDR2 YENEEA. The CDR3 sequence is 14 residues long. The source material was peripheral blood. This sequence joins TRBV11-3 and TRBJ2-7; TRBD1 might be the D (6 bases). This receptor was taken from a human donor with acute or convalescent COVID-19. The donor label of this sample is uncertain. The CDR3 reads CASSEQGRPYEQYF. The DNA for the CDR3 is TGTGCCAGCAGCGAACAGGGCCGTCCCTACGAGCAGTACTTC. Using reference TRBV11-3 and TRBJ2-7 for the parts outside the CDR3, the full variable domain is EAGVVQSPRYKIIEKKQPVAFWCNPISGHNTLYWYLQNLGQGPELLIRYENEEAVDDSQLPKDRFSAERLKGVDSTLKIQPAELGDSAVYLCASSEQGRPYEQYFGPGTRLTVT.